Sequencing of this T cell receptor (beta chain) was carried out in a study of Ad26.COV2.S vaccination and SARS-CoV-2 variants. Study at large: Doses of Ad26.COV2.S were injected into muscle once or twice, 56 days apart. The study, taken as a whole, reports: Substantial response breadth was reportedly seen for spike-specific CD8+ and CD4+ T cells after vaccination.

The CDR3 length is 12 residues. V shed 8 bases and J 9 bases; nucleotides not matched to a gene: 5. The germline gives CDR1 MNHEY, CDR2 SMNVEV (reference sequence). To note about this clone: Antigen specificity is unknown.

The treatment: 15 to 20 received Ad26.COV2.S at low or high dose, single or two shots; 5 received placebo; per-sample allocation not given. Collection of samples fell on day 63 after the first vaccine or placebo injection. Sequenced by immunoSEQ multiplex PCR; TCRdb stores in-frame clones only, minus some. The table records 350,000 to 400,000 clones, 88% of them present only once. The sequencing used peripheral blood, collected in a trial of Ad26.COV2.S vaccine versus placebo. The rearrangement uses TRBV27 and TRBJ1-5, with TRBD1 matching over 9 bases. This TCR was recovered from a person between 18 and 60 years old who received the Ad26.COV2.S COVID-19 vaccine or a placebo. CDR3 region: CASGQGISPQHF. The CDR3 DNA follows: TGTGCCAGCGGACAGGGGATCTCGCCCCAGCATTTT.